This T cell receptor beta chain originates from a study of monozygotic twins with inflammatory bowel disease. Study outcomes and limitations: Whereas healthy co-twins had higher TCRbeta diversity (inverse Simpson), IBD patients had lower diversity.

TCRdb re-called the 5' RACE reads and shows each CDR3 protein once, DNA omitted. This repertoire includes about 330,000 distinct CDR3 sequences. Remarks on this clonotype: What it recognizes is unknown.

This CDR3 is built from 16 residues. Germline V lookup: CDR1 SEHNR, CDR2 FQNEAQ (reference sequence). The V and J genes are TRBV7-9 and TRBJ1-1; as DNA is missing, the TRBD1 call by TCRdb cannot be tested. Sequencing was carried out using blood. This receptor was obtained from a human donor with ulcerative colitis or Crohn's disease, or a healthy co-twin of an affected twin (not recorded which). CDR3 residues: CASRPRDRTGSTEAFF.